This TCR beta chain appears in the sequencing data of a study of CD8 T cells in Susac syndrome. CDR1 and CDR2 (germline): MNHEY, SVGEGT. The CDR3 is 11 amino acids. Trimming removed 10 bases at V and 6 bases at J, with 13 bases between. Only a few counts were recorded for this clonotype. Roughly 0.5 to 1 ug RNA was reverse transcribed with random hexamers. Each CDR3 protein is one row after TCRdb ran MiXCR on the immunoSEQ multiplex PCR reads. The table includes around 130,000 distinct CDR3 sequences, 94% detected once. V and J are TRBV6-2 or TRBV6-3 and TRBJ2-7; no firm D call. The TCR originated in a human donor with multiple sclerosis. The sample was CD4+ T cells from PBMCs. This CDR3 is CATARGPEQYF. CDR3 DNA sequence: TGTGCCACCGCCCGAGGTCCCGAGCAGTACTTC.